This TCR beta chain appears in the sequencing data of a study of blood T cell repertoires in COVID-19. With 6 bases removed from V and 1 base from J, the gap between germline ends came to 14 bases. CDR3 length equals 15 residues. Looked up from germline, CDR1 is SNHLY and CDR2 is FYNNEI. Only in-frame clones appear in the TCRdb table, and some are missing; sequencing was by immunoSEQ multiplex PCR. The data hold over 400,000 clones, with roughly 88% observed a single time. The receptor was derived from a woman in her thirties with active or convalescent COVID-19. Material for sequencing was peripheral blood. This sequence joins TRBV2 and TRBJ2-3; D ambiguous. Here the CDR3 reads CASSAVSARTDTQYF. CDR3 nucleotides: TGTGCCAGCAGCGCGGTCTCAGCCCGCACAGATACGCAGTATTTT.